This record looks at one T cell receptor beta chain sequence and its context. Its specificity is unknown. There were likely unrecorded immune exposures, though donors were nominally healthy when sampled. PCR employed 60 Vbeta and 13 Jbeta primers. The assay was immunoSEQ multiplex PCR, and TCRdb's table has in-frame clones only and misses some. This sample has about 160,000 clones, with roughly 80% found just once. This entry belongs to a study of cytomegalovirus exposure and HLA in healthy donors. Findings of the study overall: The listing of roughly 160 TCR beta chains classed them as cytomegalovirus-associated. A later look showed TCR association rates differing by HLA locus, highest for DRB1 and lowest for HLA-C. When a later analysis was performed, an Asian-associated ancestry cluster reportedly had fewer N-insertions than the 666-donor mean.

The V gene lost 1 base and the J gene lost 3 bases, with 13 bases spanning the gap. The CDR3 length is 15 residues. Germline V gene sequence: CDR1 MNHEY, CDR2 SVGAGI. The chain uses TRBV6-5 and TRBJ2-7, with a weak D call TRBD1 (5 bases). The sample taken for sequencing was PBMCs. The TCR comes from a woman in her twenties or thirties in good health and CMV-seronegative. The CDR3, as DNA: TGTGCCAGCAGTTACTTCCCACCAGGGATCTACGAGCAGTACTTC. It translates to CASSYFPPGIYEQYF.